This TCR beta chain was captured by sequencing in a study of long-term antiretroviral therapy in people with HIV. With respect to this clone: What it recognizes is unknown.

Treated in the United States were all of the participants with HIV. Germline-derived CDR1 and CDR2 are SEHNR and FQNEAQ (reference sequence). Trimming at V came to 6 bases and at J to 0 bases, leaving 7 bases not matched to a gene. CDR3 length: 15 residues. An immunoSEQ assay, version v3.0, was performed at survey level. Some clones are missing from TCRdb's copy, which holds only in-frame ones; the method was immunoSEQ multiplex PCR. Of about 23,000 clones listed, over 80% were seen once; the top ten hold more than 12%. Study-wide points: All blood samples came from the years 2004 to 2017, possibly under older ART regimens. Dominating the repertoire at all time points were the clones that expanded before ART.

J is TRBJ2-7 and V is TRBV7-9, with 8 bases that match TRBD1. This sequence originates from a man between 25 and 39 years old with HIV. Material: unsorted PBMCs, obtained about 4.1 years after starting antiretroviral therapy. In DNA, the CDR3 is TGTGCCAGCAGTTACTGGACAGGGCTCTCCTACGAGCAGTACTTC. The encoded protein is CASSYWTGLSYEQYF.